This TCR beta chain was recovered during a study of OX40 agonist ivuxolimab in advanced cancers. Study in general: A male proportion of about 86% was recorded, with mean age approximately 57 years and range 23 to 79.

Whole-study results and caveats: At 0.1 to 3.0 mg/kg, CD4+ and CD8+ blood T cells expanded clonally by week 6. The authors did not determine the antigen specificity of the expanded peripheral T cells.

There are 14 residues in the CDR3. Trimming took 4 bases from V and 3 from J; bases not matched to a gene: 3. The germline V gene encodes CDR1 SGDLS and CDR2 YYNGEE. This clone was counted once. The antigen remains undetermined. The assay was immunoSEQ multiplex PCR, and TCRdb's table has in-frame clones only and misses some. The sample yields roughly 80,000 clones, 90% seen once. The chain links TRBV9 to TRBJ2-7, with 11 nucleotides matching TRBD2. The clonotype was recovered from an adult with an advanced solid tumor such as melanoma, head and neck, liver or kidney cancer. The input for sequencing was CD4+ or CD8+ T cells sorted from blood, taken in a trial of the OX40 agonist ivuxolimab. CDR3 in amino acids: CASSRLAGNYEQYF. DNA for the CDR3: TGTGCCAGCAGCAGACTAGCGGGGAACTACGAGCAGTACTTC.